This T cell receptor beta chain was captured in a study of beta chain features in type 1 diabetes. General study points: VDJ junctions from patients with type 1 diabetes contained fewer insertions and more deletions. The study found moderately but significantly shorter TCRB CDR3s in all four CD4+ subsets of Type 1 diabetes patients.

The CDR3 runs to 15 residues. CDR1 is MNHEY and CDR2 is SVGAGI in the germline V gene. V was pared by 7 bases and J by 6 bases, with 12 bases of the junction left unmatched. Sequencing targeted expressed TCRB transcripts, as all isolated RNA had been reverse transcribed. Clones were sequenced by immunoSEQ multiplex PCR, and TCRdb holds only the in-frame ones, with some missing. The data contain hundreds of thousands of clones, 11% of them singletons. Turning to this clone: What it binds is unknown.

This clonotype originated in a man aged 30 to 39 with type 1 diabetes. Sample: naive CD4+ T cells from blood. The J gene is TRBJ2-3, the V gene TRBV6-5; 8 bases align to TRBD2. The DNA for the CDR3 is TGTGCCAGCACCCCCGGGGGGGATCGGTGGGATACGCAGTATTTT. Translation gives CASTPGGDRWDTQYF.